This T cell receptor beta chain appears in the sequencing data of a study of blood T cell repertoires in COVID-19. Study overall: The United States, Italy and Spain supplied acute and convalescent COVID-19 samples.

This clone was observed a few times. As originally analysed: How many nucleated cells were present was estimated from reference gene primer amplification. Measured with immunoSEQ multiplex PCR; TCRdb has only the in-frame clones, and not every one. V, J and clone size reflect that table, while D and trimming were determined from the DNA. The repertoire holds 40,000 to 55,000 clones, with 60% to 80% as singletons. The CDR3 consists of 20 residues. Germline CDR1 reads MDHEN; CDR2 reads SYDVKM. Trimming left V 6 bases short and J 0 bases short, with 27 bases between. This chain links TRBV28 with TRBJ1-5, with D possibly being TRBD1 (5 bases). The origin of this receptor is a woman aged 45-65 years with acute COVID-19. The source material was PBMCs or T cells enriched from blood (not recorded which). The CDR3 region is CASRLTPLGGKEYSNQPQHF. CDR3 bases: TGTGCCAGCAGGTTAACCCCCCTGGGGGGGAAGGAGTATAGCAATCAGCCCCAGCATTTT. Looking up the rest from reference TRBV28 and TRBJ1-5 gives the full variable domain: DVKVTQSSRYLVKRTGEKVFLECVQDMDHENMFWYRQDPGLGLRLIYFSYDVKMKEKGDIPEGYSVSREKKERFSLILESASTNQTSMYLCASRLTPLGGKEYSNQPQHFGDGTRLSIL.